This T cell receptor beta chain appears in the sequencing data of a study of CD8+ T cells in alopecia areata. Study summary: Scoring of severity for treated patients was based on percentage of affected scalp area.

Reverse transcription of extracted RNA yielded cDNA, which provided the sequencing template. Data came from immunoSEQ multiplex PCR; TCRdb stores just in-frame clones and leaves some out. The profile covers 150,000 or so clones, with 50% to 75% appearing a single time and more than 15% taken by the ten largest. Treatment here: oral pan-JAK inhibitor, 5-10 mg twice daily. A few counts support this clone. Antigen: not known. The V end was cut by 0 bases, the J end by 9 bases, with 15 bases between. CDR1 and CDR2 (germline): SGDLS, YYNGEE. This CDR3 region has 14 residues. Study results and caveats: Resident alphabeta T-cell populations of normal skin are likewise subject to sequencing in scalp samples.

This receptor was identified in a human donor with alopecia areata. The chain combines TRBV9 with TRBJ1-1; D might be TRBD1 (5 bases). Material: CD4+ T cells sorted from blood, obtained between weeks 55 and 65, from a patient treated with tofacitinib. The chain's CDR3 is CASSVELGTQKAFF. The CDR3 bases are TGTGCCAGCAGCGTAGAGTTGGGGACGCAGAAAGCTTTCTTT.